This T cell receptor beta chain was documented in a study of cytomegalovirus exposure and HLA in healthy donors. Points from the study as a whole: Sequencing likely generated an artifact that appeared as a cluster of highly shared sequence variants.

Details on this clone: Its antigen remains unknown.

13 Jbeta primers and 60 Vbeta primers were used for the PCR. The method was immunoSEQ multiplex PCR; TCRdb's version includes in-frame clones alone and lacks a portion of them. The table lists 180,000 or so clones, roughly 77% of them singletons. The sequenced sample was PBMCs. The sequence was collected from a middle-aged woman in good health and CMV-seropositive.

CDR3 nucleotides: TGCAGCGCAGGGACAGGCCACTACGAGCAGTACTTC. This translates into CSAGTGHYEQYF. The V call is TRBV29-1, the J call TRBJ2-5, with 8 bases that match TRBD1. The end of the DNA aligns better with TRBJ2-7, so the J call may be wrong. Germline V gene data show CDR1 as SQVTM and CDR2 as ANQGSEA. There are 12 residues in the CDR3.